This entry is about one T cell receptor (beta chain). Its antigen is currently unknown. CDR1 is SGHAT, CDR2 FQNNGV, per germline. V lost 1 base and J lost 2, with 11 bases in between. The CDR3 is made up of 15 amino acids. The source of the sample is a study of cytomegalovirus exposure and HLA in healthy donors. Study-wide findings and caveats: TCR sequences were mostly rare, though some public TCRs occurred in many donors. Cytomegalovirus-associated TCR beta chains were listed, numbering roughly 150. Per published reports, the classifier diagnosed cytomegalovirus status with high specificity and sensitivity.

The protocol was immunoSEQ multiplex PCR, while the TCRdb copy is restricted to in-frame clones and leaves out a portion. The sample has 45,000 to 65,000 clones; approximately 89% are singletons. The V gene is TRBV11-2, the J gene TRBJ1-2; a possible D gene is TRBD1 (5 bases). Specimen: PBMCs. The sequence was obtained from a woman aged 18-35 years in good health and CMV-seropositive. The CDR3 here is CASSLGQGINYGYTF. The CDR3 bases are TGTGCCAGCAGCTTAGGGCAGGGCATAAACTATGGCTACACCTTC. The full variable domain, rest sourced from reference TRBV11-2 and TRBJ1-2, is EAGVAQSPRYKIIEKRQSVAFWCNPISGHATLYWYQQILGQGPKLLIQFQNNGVVDDSQLPKDRFSAERLKGVDSTLKIQPAKLEDSAVYLCASSLGQGINYGYTFGSGTRLTVV.